The 9 T cell receptor beta chains below were found in one sample sequenced in a study of blood T cell repertoires in COVID-19. Clones were read by immunoSEQ multiplex PCR, and TCRdb kept only the in-frame ones, dropping some. The sample holds roughly 110,000 clones, roughly 90% seen once. The sequencing input was peripheral blood. These receptors were obtained from a woman between 65 and 79 years old who had recovered from COVID-19.

The rearrangement links TRBV2 to TRBJ2-2; TRBD1 is a possible D gene (5 bases). The CDR3 is 14 residues long. V lost 8 bases to trimming and J lost 2 bases, with 12 bases between them. Germline loops: CDR1 SNHLY, CDR2 FYNNEI. The CDR3 coding sequence is TGTGCCAGCTCCTTGCAGGGAAACACCGGGGAGCTGTTTTTT. Translating it yields CASSLQGNTGELFF.

The V call is TRBV18, the J call TRBJ2-3, with D possibly TRBD1 on 5 matching bases. V was cut by 4 bases and J by 2 bases, with 10 bases left in between. The CDR3 has 14 residues. Per the germline V gene, CDR1 is KGHSH and CDR2 is LQKENI. DNA of the CDR3: TGTGCCAGCTCACTGGGCAGGGCCACAGATACGCAGTATTTT. Its translation is CASSLGRATDTQYF.

V gene TRBV7-9 combines with J gene TRBJ2-3; D is possibly TRBD1 (6 bases). The CDR3 is made up of 16 amino acids. V shed 4 bases and J shed 2 bases, with 16 bases lying between them. The germline gives CDR1 SEHNR, CDR2 FQNEAQ (reference sequence). The CDR3 region is CASSSPQGIPTDTQYF. Here the CDR3 DNA reads TGTGCCAGCAGCTCCCCCCAGGGGATCCCCACAGATACGCAGTATTTT. Full variable domain (rest looked up from reference TRBV7-9 and TRBJ2-3): DTGVSQNPRHKITKRGQNVTFRCDPISEHNRLYWYRQTLGQGPEFLTYFQNEAQLEKSRLLSDRFSAERPKGSFSTLEIQRTEQGDSAMYLCASSSPQGIPTDTQYFGPGTRLTVL.

V usage is TRBV7-2 and J usage is TRBJ1-2; 7 nucleotides line up with TRBD1. V gave up 5 bases and J gave up 3 bases; unmatched junction bases: 6. CDR3 length: 14 amino acids. Germline V gives CDR1 SGHTA, CDR2 FQGNSA. CDR3 DNA: TGTGCCAGCAGCCCCCTAGGACAGGACTATGGCTACACCTTC. It yields the protein CASSPLGQDYGYTF.

The chain combines TRBV30 with TRBJ2-1, with a possible D match to TRBD2 (6 bases). Per germline, CDR1 GTSNPN and CDR2 SVGIG (reference sequence). The CDR3 runs 13 residues. The V end lost 4 bases, the J end lost 0 bases, and 7 bases lay between the germline ends. CDR3 in amino acids: CAWTRDSYNEQFF. Here the CDR3 DNA reads TGTGCCTGGACGCGGGACTCCTACAATGAGCAGTTCTTC.

J is TRBJ2-7 and V is TRBV29-1; D might be TRBD2 (7 bases). This CDR3 region has 13 residues. Trimming cost V 5 bases and J 6 bases, with 17 bases left between them. Germline lookup yields CDR1 SQVTM and CDR2 ANQGSEA. DNA of the CDR3: TGCAGCGTTCGTTTGGGGGGGGCGAGCGAGCAGTACTTC. Residues: CSVRLGGASEQYF.

This clone appeared a single time. This chain joins TRBV19 and TRBJ2-4; 13 nucleotides agree with TRBD2. J was trimmed by 2 bases and V by 5 bases; bases with no gene match: 6. The CDR3 has 17 residues. Germline values: CDR1 LNHDA, CDR2 SQIVND (reference sequence). This CDR3 reads CASSPRTSGGPKNIQYF. For the CDR3, the DNA is TGTGCCAGTAGTCCCCGGACTAGCGGGGGACCCAAAAACATTCAGTACTTC. The full variable domain, with the rest looked up from reference TRBV19 and TRBJ2-4, is DGGITQSPKYLFRKEGQNVTLSCEQNLNHDAMYWYRQDPGQGLRLIYYSQIVNDFQKGDIAEGYSVSREKKESFPLTVTSAQKNPTAFYLCASSPRTSGGPKNIQYFGAGTRLSVL.

The J gene is TRBJ2-5, the V gene TRBV19, with TRBD2 as a possible D gene (5 bases). Per the germline V gene, CDR1 is LNHDA and CDR2 is SQIVND (reference sequence). Trimming removed 3 bases at V and 1 base at J, with 12 bases between. The CDR3 has 15 amino acids. The CDR3 loop reads CASSIRRGFQETQYF. DNA for the CDR3: TGTGCCAGTAGTATTCGGCGAGGGTTCCAAGAGACCCAGTACTTC.

V usage is TRBV2 and J usage is TRBJ2-6; no firm D call. Per germline, CDR1 SNHLY and CDR2 FYNNEI. The V and J ends lost 9 bases and 2 bases respectively, with 5 bases between them. CDR3 length: 12 amino acids. The CDR3 sequence is CASFTGANVLTF. Written as DNA, the CDR3 is TGTGCCAGTTTTACTGGGGCCAACGTCCTGACTTTC.